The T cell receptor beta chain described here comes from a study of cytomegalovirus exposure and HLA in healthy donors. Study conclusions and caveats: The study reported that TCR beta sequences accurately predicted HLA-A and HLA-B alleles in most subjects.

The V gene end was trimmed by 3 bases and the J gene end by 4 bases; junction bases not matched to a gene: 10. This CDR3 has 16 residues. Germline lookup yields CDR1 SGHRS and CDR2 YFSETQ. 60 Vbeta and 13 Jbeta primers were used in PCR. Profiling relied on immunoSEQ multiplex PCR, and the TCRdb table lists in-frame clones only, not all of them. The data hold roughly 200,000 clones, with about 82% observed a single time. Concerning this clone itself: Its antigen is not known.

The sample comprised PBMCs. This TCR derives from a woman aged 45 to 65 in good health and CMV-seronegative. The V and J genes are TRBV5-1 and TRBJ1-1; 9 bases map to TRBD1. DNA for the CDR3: TGCGCCAGCAGCTGGGCCCCACAGGGGGCAGTCACTGAAGCTTTCTTT. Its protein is CASSWAPQGAVTEAFF.